The TCR beta chain under discussion was sequenced for a study of Ad26.COV2.S vaccination and SARS-CoV-2 variants. The repertoire was sequenced with immunoSEQ multiplex PCR; TCRdb's copy has only in-frame clones and lacks some. The sample holds 380,000 or so clones, about 87% seen once. Per germline, CDR1 SQVTM and CDR2 ANQGSEA. Trimming stripped 6 bases from V and 2 bases from J, with 13 bases between. The CDR3 loop spans 13 amino acids. Treatment meaning: some 19 received Ad26.COV2.S at low or high dose, single or two shots; 5 received placebo; per-sample allocation not given. After the first vaccine or placebo injection, samples were drawn on day 63. General observations from the study: Spike-specific TCR breadth in vaccine recipients exceeded that seen in placebo recipients. Whether participants received vaccine or placebo, their non-spike TCR breadth was similar.

On this clone: Antigen specificity is unknown.

The specimen was peripheral blood, collected in a trial of Ad26.COV2.S vaccine versus placebo. This chain uses TRBV29-1 with TRBJ2-5; D may be TRBD2 (5 bases). This clonotype originated in a person between 18 and 65 years old who received the Ad26.COV2.S COVID-19 vaccine or a placebo. CDR3 in amino acids: CSVGGGEQETQYF. CDR3 DNA sequence: TGCAGCGTGGGCGGAGGAGAACAAGAGACCCAGTACTTC.